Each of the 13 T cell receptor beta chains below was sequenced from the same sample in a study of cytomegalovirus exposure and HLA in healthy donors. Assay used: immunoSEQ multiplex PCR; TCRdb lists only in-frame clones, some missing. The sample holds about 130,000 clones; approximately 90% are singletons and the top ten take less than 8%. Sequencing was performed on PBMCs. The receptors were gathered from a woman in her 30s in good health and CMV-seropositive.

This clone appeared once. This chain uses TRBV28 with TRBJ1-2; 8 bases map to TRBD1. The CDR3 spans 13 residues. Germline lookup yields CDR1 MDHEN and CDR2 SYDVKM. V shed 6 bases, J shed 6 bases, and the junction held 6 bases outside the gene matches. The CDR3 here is CASRTGDNHGYTF. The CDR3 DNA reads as TGTGCCAGCAGGACAGGGGATAATCATGGCTACACCTTC.

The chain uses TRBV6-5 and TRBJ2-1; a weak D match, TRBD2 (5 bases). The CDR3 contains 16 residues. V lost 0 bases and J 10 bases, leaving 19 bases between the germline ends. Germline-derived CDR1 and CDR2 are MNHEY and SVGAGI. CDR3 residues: CASSYSSTGRGREQFF. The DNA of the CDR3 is TGTGCCAGCAGTTACTCGTCGACGGGCCGGGGAAGAGAGCAGTTCTTC.

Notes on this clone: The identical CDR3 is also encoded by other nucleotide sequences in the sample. The CDR3 region is CASSYNQETQYF. CDR3 coding DNA: TGTGCCAGCAGCTACAACCAAGAGACCCAGTACTTC. V and J are TRBV7-6 and TRBJ2-5; D is unresolved. Trimming shortened V by 4 bases and J by 0 bases, and 3 bases separated the two germline ends. This CDR3 spans 12 amino acids. Germline V CDR1 and CDR2: SGHVS, FNYEAQ.

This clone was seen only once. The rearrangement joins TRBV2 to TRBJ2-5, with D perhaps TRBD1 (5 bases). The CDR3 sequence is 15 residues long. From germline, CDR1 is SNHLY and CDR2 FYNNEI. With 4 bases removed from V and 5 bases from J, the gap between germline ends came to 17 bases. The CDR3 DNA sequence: TGTGCCAGCAGTGTAATTGACAGATCAGGGGAGACCCAGTACTTC. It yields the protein CASSVIDRSGETQYF.

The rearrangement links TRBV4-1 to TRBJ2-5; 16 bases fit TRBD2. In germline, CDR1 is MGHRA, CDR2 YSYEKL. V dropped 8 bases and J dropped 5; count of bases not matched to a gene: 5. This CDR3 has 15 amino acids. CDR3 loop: CASGTSGRAWETQYF. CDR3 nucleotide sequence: TGCGCCAGCGGGACTAGCGGGAGGGCGTGGGAGACCCAGTACTTC.

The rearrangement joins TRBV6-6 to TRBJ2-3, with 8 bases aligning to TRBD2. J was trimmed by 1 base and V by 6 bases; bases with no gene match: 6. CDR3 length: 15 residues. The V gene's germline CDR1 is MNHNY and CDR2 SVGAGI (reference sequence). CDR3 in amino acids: CASRQAGARTDTQYF. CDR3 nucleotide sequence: TGTGCCAGCAGACAAGCGGGGGCCCGCACAGATACGCAGTATTTT.

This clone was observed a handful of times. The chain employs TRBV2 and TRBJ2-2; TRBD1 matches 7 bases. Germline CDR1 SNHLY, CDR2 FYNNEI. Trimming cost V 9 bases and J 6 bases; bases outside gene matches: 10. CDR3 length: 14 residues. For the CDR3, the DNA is TGTGCCAGTAGAGACAGGGTGAGGGCCGGGGAGCTGTTTTTT. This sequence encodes CASRDRVRAGELFF.

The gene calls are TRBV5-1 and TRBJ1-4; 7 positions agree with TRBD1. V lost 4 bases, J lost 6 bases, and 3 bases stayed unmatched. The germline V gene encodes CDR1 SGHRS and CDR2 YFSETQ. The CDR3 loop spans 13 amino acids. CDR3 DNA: TGCGCCAGCAGCCACGACAGGGATGAAAAACTGTTTTTT. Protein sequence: CASSHDRDEKLFF.

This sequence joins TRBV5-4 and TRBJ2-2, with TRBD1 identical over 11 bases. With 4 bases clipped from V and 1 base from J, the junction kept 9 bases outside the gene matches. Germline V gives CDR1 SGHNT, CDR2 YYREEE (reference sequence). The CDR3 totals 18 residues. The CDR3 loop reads CASSPGQGAYRNTGELFF. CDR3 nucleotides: TGTGCCAGCAGCCCCGGACAGGGGGCCTATCGGAACACCGGGGAGCTGTTTTTT.

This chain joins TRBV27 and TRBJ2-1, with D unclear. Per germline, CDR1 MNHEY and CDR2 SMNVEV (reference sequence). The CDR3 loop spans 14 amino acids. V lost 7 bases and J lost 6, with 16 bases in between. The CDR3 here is CASTLQRRRNEQFF. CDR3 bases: TGTGCCAGCACCCTGCAGAGGCGTCGCAATGAGCAGTTCTTC.

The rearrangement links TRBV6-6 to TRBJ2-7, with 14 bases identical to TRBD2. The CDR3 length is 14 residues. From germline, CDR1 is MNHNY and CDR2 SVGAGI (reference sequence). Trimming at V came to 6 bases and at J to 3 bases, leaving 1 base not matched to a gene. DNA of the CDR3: TGTGCCAGCAGCGGACTAGCGGGGGGCTACGAGCAGTACTTC. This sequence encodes CASSGLAGGYEQYF.

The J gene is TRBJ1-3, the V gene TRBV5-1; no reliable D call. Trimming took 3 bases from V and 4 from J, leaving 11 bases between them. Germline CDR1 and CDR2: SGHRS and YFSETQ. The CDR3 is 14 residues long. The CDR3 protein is CASSWSTAGNTIYF. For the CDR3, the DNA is TGCGCCAGCAGCTGGTCCACTGCAGGAAACACCATATATTTT.

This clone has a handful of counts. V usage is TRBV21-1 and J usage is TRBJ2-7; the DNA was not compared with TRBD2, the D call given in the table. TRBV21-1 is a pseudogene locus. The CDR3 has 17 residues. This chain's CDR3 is CASSKVKLAGAPGVPYF. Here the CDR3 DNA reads TGTGCCAGCAGCAAAGTTAAACTAGCGGGGGCCCCGGGGGTCCCGTACTTC.